Sequencing of this TCR beta chain was carried out in a study of blood T cell repertoires in COVID-19. Study-level information: Samples of COVID-19 (acute and convalescent) were obtained from the United States, Italy and Spain. Sample material is recorded as cDNA or gDNA derived from T cells, B-cell-depleted T cells, or PBMCs.

The CDR3 extends over 13 amino acids. V lost 1 base and J 3 bases, leaving 5 bases between the germline ends. In germline, CDR1 is SGHAT, CDR2 FQNNGV. Under the authors' procedure: Reference gene primer amplification yielded estimated nucleated cell counts. This table comes from immunoSEQ multiplex PCR, and its TCRdb copy is limited to in-frame clones, with some not included. Clone size and the V and J calls come from that table; the DNA yielded D and trimming. Here the sample spans fewer than 200,000 clones, around four fifths being singletons. The receptor was derived from a man aged 40-55 years who had recovered from COVID-19. J is TRBJ2-3 and V is TRBV11-2; tentatively, D is TRBD1 (5 bases). Sequences were obtained from peripheral blood. The CDR3 DNA follows: TGTGCCAGCAGCTTAGCAGGGACAGATACGCAGTATTTT. Encoded protein: CASSLAGTDTQYF.